This T cell receptor beta chain stems from a study of cytomegalovirus exposure and HLA in healthy donors. On this clone itself: What it binds is not known.

TCRdb keeps only in-frame clones here, not all; method: immunoSEQ multiplex PCR. Of 120,000 or so clones listed, 70% to 90% are singletons. The CDR3 is made up of 15 amino acids. The germline gives CDR1 SGHRS, CDR2 YFSETQ. The junction had 5 bases not matched to a gene; V was cut back by 0 bases and J by 4 bases. Regarding the study as a whole: Most TCRs appeared rarely, but some public TCRs recurred in many donors. 150 to 200 TCR beta chains were listed as cytomegalovirus-associated. It was found in a later analysis that first-cohort TCR clusters tended to co-occur in the 100 to 150 validation repertoires.

Donors came from a validation cohort of some 110 subjects, distinct from the first 666-subject cohort. Sequencing used PBMCs. The V gene is TRBV5-1, the J gene TRBJ2-7; TRBD2 aligns across 9 bases. The clonotype comes from a woman aged 18-35 years in good health and CMV-seronegative. CDR3 residues: CASSLGRGGDYEQYF. CDR3 nucleotide sequence: TGCGCCAGCAGCTTGGGGCGCGGGGGGGATTACGAGCAGTACTTC. Supplemented by reference TRBV5-1 and TRBJ2-7, the full variable domain reads KAGVTQTPRYLIKTRGQQVTLSCSPISGHRSVSWYQQTPGQGLQFLFEYFSETQRNKGNFPGRFSGRQFSNSRSEMNVSTLELGDSALYLCASSLGRGGDYEQYFGPGTRLTVT.